What follows describes a single T cell receptor (beta chain). Its antigen is unknown. No much larger clone exists at a distance of one base, and base qualities are not known. The CDR1 and CDR2 encoded by the germline V gene (reference sequence) are SGHKS and YYEKEE. The CDR3, cysteine through phenylalanine, is 14 amino acids long. Only the CDR3 part of the read is kept: 42 bases, read in frame from the first base. A distance of 19 bases separates the germline ends of V and J, which lose 1 base and 14 bases respectively. This sample was taken from a study of cytomegalovirus exposure and HLA in healthy donors (TCRdb year 2017). Regarding the research as a whole: In an earlier analysis of 550 to 750 of the donors, 276 Gb of sequence data and approximately 120 million unique TCR beta sequences from 180 million or so T cells were reported. The study aimed to test whether cataloging public T cell receptors could reveal signatures of past pathogen exposure. An earlier analysis of approximately 580 of the donors used high-throughput TCR beta sequencing to judge whether each TCR beta V gene segment behaved as functional or pseudogenic. Among the approximately 400 genotyped donors, around 81% belonged to the genetic ancestry cluster associated with self-reported Caucasian donors. On average, 235,054 unique TCR beta nucleotide sequences were sequenced per donor among a few hundred genotyped donors of the cohort, with 15% to 20% of those sequences being non-productive. The study used immunosequencing to profile the T cell repertoires of some 600 subjects and linked those repertoires to cytomegalovirus serostatus. All discovery cohort repertoires had been generated on a single sequencing platform. Genome-wide SNP genotypes for about 60% of the roughly 670 donors were used in a later genetic analysis, which treated that subset as a discovery cohort. To study patterns of TCR occurrence, a later analysis re-analyzed previously published TCR beta repertoires from 666 donors and added high-resolution HLA genotyping. Along with the approximately 700-subject first cohort, a separate validation cohort of over a hundred different subjects was used. The number of typed donors differed by locus: about 620-640 for A, B, C, DRB1 and DQB1; approximately 520 for DQA1; around 610 for DPA1; and about 450 for DPB1. HLA typing included class I and class II loci at four-digit resolution. Alongside the repertoire data, information on donor age, sex, ethnicity and CMV serostatus was compiled. In the later analysis, no new phenotypic data were used to find candidate immune exposures; instead, reliance was placed on TCR beta sequences and their occurrence across donors. About five DR-DQ haplotypes were treated as single units for association and clustering because of strong linkage in the cohort. An early release that covered roughly 600 HLA-typed donors contained around 330 gigabases of sequencing data and tens of millions of unique TCR sequences. The study combined high-throughput TCR immunosequencing, statistical association of individual TCRs with disease status, and machine learning to predict cytomegalovirus infection status.

Results the study describes overall, beyond this receptor: In a later analysis, TCR association rates were found to vary across HLA loci, with the most associated TCRs seen for DRB1 alleles and the fewest for HLA-C alleles. In a later analysis, HLA-associated TCR beta chains were found to be more clonally expanded and to have lower generation probabilities than equally common non-associated chains. A group of highly shared sequence variants was considered likely to be a technical artifact of the sequencing pipeline. Roughly uniform sequencing depth across donors was assumed in presence/absence analyses, although this assumption may not hold. The cohort was sequenced for TCR beta chains only, and without alpha or paired-chain data the features that could be detected were limited. In an earlier analysis of under 600 of the donors, most TCR beta V segments were observed in productive rearrangements about 90% or about 30% of the time, broadly matching IMGT annotations. Three of the identified cytomegalovirus-associated TCR beta chains were confirmed in vitro to be specific for cytomegalovirus antigens. Because HLA typing was missing for some donors at each locus, association tests included only the typed subset. Strong co-occurrence of HLA alleles, especially DR and DQ, made assigning TCR associations to individual alleles difficult. The earlier analysis of around 600 of the donors excluded roughly 17 rarely observed V segments, including chromosome 9 orphons, because counts were too low. Most CMV-associated TCR beta chains appeared to be HLA-restricted in a later analysis, and the HLA associations seemed to be driven largely by CMV exposure. It was suggested by the authors that the approach could potentially be generalized to other disease states and immunological phenotypes. Correlated functional status among segregating V segments might reflect linkage disequilibrium, but an unknown experimental factor could not be ruled out. A later genetic analysis reported fewer N-insertions in productive TCRs among donors in an Asian-associated ancestry cluster than the approximately 670-donor mean. The only immune exposure information available for the cohort was CMV serostatus. In the study, 150 to 200 TCR beta chains were listed as associated with cytomegalovirus. Specific HLA alleles were associated with around 18,000 TCR beta sequences at a false discovery rate of 0.05 in a later analysis. The classifier was reported to diagnose cytomegalovirus status with high specificity and sensitivity in both the original cohort and the validation cohort. Most TCR sequences were seen in very few donors, while some public TCRs were found in many individuals. V-gene and J-gene trimming of TCR beta chains was associated with a missense DCLRE1C variant in a later genetic analysis, and the association was replicated in an independent cohort. A further reported finding was that TCR beta sequences accurately predicted the HLA-A and HLA-B alleles for most subjects in the first cohort. Some IMGT-functional V segments, including TRBV6-2 and TRBV6-3, could not be told apart with the 87-base-pair reads, so those segments were excluded. According to a later analysis, parvovirus B19, influenza, CMV and Epstein-Barr virus appeared linked to several top co-occurrence clusters.

The cohort comprised approximately 700 healthy bone marrow donors. At the time of sampling, all cohort members were nominally healthy, though unrecorded immune exposures were likely present. The donor was CMV seropositive and belonged to the group of some 290 seropositive cohort members. Every donor gave a peripheral blood sample, and the peripheral blood mononuclear cells from that sample were used for TCR beta sequencing. Genomic DNA was extracted from the blood cell samples with the Qiagen DNeasy Blood Extraction Kit. Receptors were amplified or captured by the immunoSEQ multiplex PCR assay. A mixture of 60 forward primers for TCR Vbeta segments and 13 reverse primers for TCR Jbeta segments was used in the multiplex PCR. A multiplex PCR assay on genomic DNA amplified the CDR3 region of rearranged TCR beta genes. The Illumina HiSeq System was used to sequence the amplified TCR beta libraries as 87-base-pair reads. The original pipeline was this. In a later analysis, roughly 80 million unique TCR beta chains were counted across the roughly 670 repertoires, and roughly 11 million of these chains were shared by at least two donors. To remove PCR and sequencing errors, raw reads were error-corrected and collapsed into unique sequences using a nearest-neighbor algorithm that merged closely related sequences. Alignment of CDR3 sequences to IMGT reference sequences was used to assign V, D and J gene segments. For a sequence to be retained, a match of at least six nucleotides to both a V gene segment and a J gene segment was required. A rearrangement counted as productive if the CDR3 had no stop codons and remained in frame with V and J, and every other rearrangement counted as non-productive. Following IMGT convention, CDR3 was defined as the stretch from the second conserved V-encoded cysteine to the conserved J-encoded phenylalanine. Sequences without an unambiguous match to a single V gene segment were excluded from the earlier analysis of 450 to 650 of the donors. In an earlier analysis of some 590 of the donors, a V segment was called functional when productive rearrangements were above 56.7%, and segregating when the standard deviation between donors exceeded 5%. To diagnose cytomegalovirus status from the catalog of TCR beta chain sequences, a statistical classification framework was built. A later analysis assigned V and J genes by comparing TCR nucleotide sequences with IMGT/GENE-DB human TR gene sequences. A later analysis assigned CDR3 sequences and most-parsimonious VDJ recombination scenarios with the TCRdist pipeline. A later analysis defined each TCR beta chain by its CDR3 amino acid sequence plus V-gene family, and excluded reads lacking a unique V-gene family. A later analysis removed roughly 590 highly shared, low-generation-probability nucleotide sequences to deal with suspected cross-contamination and a sequencing artifact. In a later analysis, a clonal expansion index for each public chain was calculated from normalized within-repertoire ranks of inferred template counts. In a later analysis, generation probabilities were computed with a VDJ recombination model fitted to out-of-frame rearrangements, and the resulting probabilities were checked against IGoR. In a later analysis, hypergeometric tests were used to score TCR-TCR, TCR-HLA and TCR-CMV co-occurrence, with a repertoire-size bias correction applied to TCR pairs. To estimate false discovery rates, a later analysis permuted the HLA or CMV assignments 20 times. In a later analysis, co-occurring TCRs were grouped using DBSCAN, and TCRdist sequence similarity was added for clustering within HLA-allele-positive subsets. Repertoires with fewer than 30,000 or more than 120,000 public chains were left out of co-occurrence clustering, as were about 5 repertoires with anomalous nucleotide sharing. Imported from immuneACCESS, the table was reduced by TCRdb to in-frame sequences with V and J called. These copies leave out some clones; in studies compared against another copy, an unresolved V gene accounts for under half, and the cause of the remainder is not known. V and J calls plus clone size are reproduced from that table; the DNA served to infer D and trimming. Within this sample are tens of thousands of clones, with roughly 82% of them counted one time only. The ten largest make up around 10% of the sample.

This receptor was taken from a male donor in good health and CMV-seropositive. The sample comprised PBMCs. In this chain, TRBV5-5 is recombined with TRBJ1-5; the D gene cannot be resolved reliably. The sequenced DNA: TGTGCCAGCAGCTTGTGGGAGGGCCGGGTATCGGAGCATTTT. It translates to CASSLWEGRVSEHF.